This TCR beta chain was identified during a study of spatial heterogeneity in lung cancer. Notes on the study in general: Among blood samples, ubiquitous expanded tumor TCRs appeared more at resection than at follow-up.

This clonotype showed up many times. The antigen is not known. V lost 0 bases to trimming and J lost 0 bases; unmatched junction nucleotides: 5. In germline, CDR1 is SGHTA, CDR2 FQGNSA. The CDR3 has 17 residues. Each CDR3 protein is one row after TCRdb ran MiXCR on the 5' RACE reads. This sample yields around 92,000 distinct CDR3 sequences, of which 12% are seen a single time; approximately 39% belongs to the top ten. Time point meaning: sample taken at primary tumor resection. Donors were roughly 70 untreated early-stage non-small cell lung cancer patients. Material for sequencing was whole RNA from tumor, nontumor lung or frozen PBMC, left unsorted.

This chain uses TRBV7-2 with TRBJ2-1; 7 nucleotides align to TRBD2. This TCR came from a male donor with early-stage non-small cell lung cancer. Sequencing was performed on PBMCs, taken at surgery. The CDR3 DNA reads TGTGCCAGCAGCTTAGCAGGAGCGGGGAGCTCCTACAATGAGCAGTTCTTC. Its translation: CASSLAGAGSSYNEQFF.